The next 23 T cell receptor beta chains were all read from a single sample in a study of blood T cell repertoires in COVID-19 (dated by TCRdb to between 2020 and 2021). The receptor library was made with the immunoSEQ multiplex PCR assay. TCRdb provides this immuneACCESS table in a form limited to in-frame rearrangements. Some clones are lacking; in checked studies, under half of them reflect an unresolved V gene, and why the rest are absent is not known. The sample table holds 53,000 or so clones, of which about 90% were seen once. Under 15% of the sample belongs to the ten largest clones. Sequencing input: peripheral blood. These receptors were collected from a man older than 75 with acute or convalescent COVID-19.

The chain combines TRBV19 with TRBJ2-3; D unresolved. This CDR3 is 13 amino acids long. Trimming took 5 bases from V and 5 from J, leaving 11 bases between them. Per germline, CDR1 LNHDA and CDR2 SQIVND (reference sequence). CDR3 sequence (DNA): TGTGCCAGTAGTCTTCAGGTGGGAGATACGCAGTATTTT. Encoded protein: CASSLQVGDTQYF.

This clone was recorded once. The rearrangement joins TRBV6-5 to TRBJ1-6, with TRBD1 as a possible D gene (5 bases). Germline V gene data show CDR1 as MNHEY and CDR2 as SVGAGI. Trimming took off 5 bases at V and 8 bases at J, with 16 bases between the two ends. This CDR3 is built from 15 residues. Here the CDR3 DNA reads TGTGCCAGCAGTATAACCAGGGAGGGATATTCACCCCTCCACTTT. Its translation: CASSITREGYSPLHF.

This clone has just one count. The rearrangement joins TRBV30 to TRBJ1-5; TRBD1 might be the D (6 bases). CDR1 is GTSNPN and CDR2 is SVGIG in the germline V gene (reference sequence). CDR3 length: 15 residues. V was shortened by 1 base and J by 0 bases, with 10 bases between the two germline ends. DNA for the CDR3: TGTGCCTGGAGTGGGGGGACACTTAGCAATCAGCCCCAGCATTTT. Amino acid sequence: CAWSGGTLSNQPQHF.

The chain uses TRBV6-5 and TRBJ2-7; D remains unclear. The CDR3 is made up of 14 amino acids. The germline V and J ends were trimmed by 2 bases and 0 bases, with 8 bases remaining between them. From germline, CDR1 is MNHEY and CDR2 SVGAGI. The CDR3 DNA reads as TGTGCCAGCAGTTACGGGCCGAGCTCCTACGAGCAGTACTTC. Amino acid sequence: CASSYGPSSYEQYF.

This clone was counted once. The chain employs TRBV30 and TRBJ1-5, with D possibly TRBD1 on 6 matching bases. V lost 0 bases to trimming and J lost 10 bases, with 13 bases between them. The CDR3 length is 13 residues. Germline V gene data show CDR1 as GTSNPN and CDR2 as SVGIG (reference sequence). The CDR3 DNA sequence: TGTGCCTGGAGTGTACAAGGGGGTCAACCCCAGCATTTT. As protein: CAWSVQGGQPQHF.

This sequence joins TRBV6-5 and TRBJ1-4, with unresolved D. The length of the CDR3 is 14 residues. Trimming cost V 6 bases and J 2 bases, with 10 bases left between them. Germline loops: CDR1 MNHEY, CDR2 SVGAGI. In nucleotides, the CDR3 is TGTGCCAGCAGCAGAGGGTTCACTAATGAAAAACTGTTTTTT. This translates into CASSRGFTNEKLFF.

The CDR3 is CASSPRDTYNQPQHF. In DNA form, the CDR3 reads TGTGCCAGCAGCCCTCGGGACACCTACAATCAGCCCCAGCATTTT. The J gene is TRBJ1-5, the V gene TRBV5-8; D may be TRBD1 (6 bases). Trimming took off 4 bases at V and 3 bases at J, with 14 bases between the two ends. The CDR3 runs to 15 residues. Germline V gene data show CDR1 as SGHTS and CDR2 as YDEGEE.

This chain connects TRBV5-4 to TRBJ1-2; 8 bases match TRBD1. CDR3 length equals 14 residues. Trimming took 3 bases from V and 4 from J; bases not matched to a gene: 5. CDR1 is SGHNT, CDR2 YYREEE, per germline (reference sequence). The CDR3 is CASSSRQGTYGYTF. The CDR3 coding sequence is TGTGCCAGCAGCTCCAGACAGGGGACCTATGGCTACACCTTC. The full variable domain, in which reference TRBV5-4 and TRBJ1-2 provide the parts outside the CDR3, is ETGVTQSPTHLIKTRGQQVTLRCSSQSGHNTVSWYQQALGQGPQFIFQYYREEENGRGNFPPRFSGLQFPNYSSELNVNALELDDSALYLCASSSRQGTYGYTFGSGTRLTVV.

This clone came up a few times. The chain has TRBV3-1 (or the pseudogene TRBV3-2) and TRBJ2-2, with D tentatively TRBD1 (6 bases). The length of the CDR3 is 14 residues. Between the trimmed V and J ends, which lost 0 bases and 6 bases, there was a span of 8 bases. CDR1 is LGHDT and CDR2 is YNNKEL in the germline V gene (reference sequence). In DNA form, the CDR3 reads TGTGCCAGCAGCCAAGAGCCAGGGGCCGGGGAGCTGTTTTTT. It yields the protein CASSQEPGAGELFF.

This chain connects TRBV30 to TRBJ1-4, with 9 bases fitting TRBD1. After removal of 8 bases from V and 8 bases from J, the junction contained 6 bases not matched to a gene. This CDR3 region has 12 residues. CDR1 GTSNPN and CDR2 SVGIG come from the germline V gene (reference sequence). CDR3 loop: CAAGQGGEKLFF. CDR3 bases: TGTGCCGCGGGACAGGGTGGGGAAAAACTGTTTTTT.

This clone has only a few counts. The chain is built from TRBV10-3 and TRBJ1-6; maybe TRBD1 (5 bases). The length of the CDR3 is 16 residues. V lost 4 bases and J lost 6, with 16 bases in between. CDR1 is ENHRY, CDR2 SYGVKD, per germline. CDR3 residues: CAISGDGQGRNSPLHF. CDR3 nucleotide sequence: TGTGCCATCAGTGGAGACGGGCAGGGCCGTAATTCACCCCTCCACTTT.

The chain carries TRBV15 and TRBJ2-7, with D perhaps TRBD2 (5 bases). V was clipped by 0 bases and J by 4 bases, with 7 bases between them. From germline, CDR1 is LNHNV and CDR2 YYDKDF (reference sequence). The CDR3 loop spans 13 amino acids. The CDR3 DNA sequence: TGTGCCACCAGCAGAGACCCGGGATACGAGCAGTACTTC. It yields the protein CATSRDPGYEQYF.

The genes are TRBV19 and TRBJ2-2; 7 bases align to TRBD1. From germline, CDR1 is LNHDA and CDR2 SQIVND (reference sequence). Trimming at V came to 3 bases and at J to 0 bases, leaving 7 bases not matched to a gene. CDR3 length equals 17 residues. The CDR3: CASSILRTGANTGELFF. The CDR3 bases are TGTGCCAGTAGTATCCTTCGGACAGGAGCGAACACCGGGGAGCTGTTTTTT.

In its sample, this clone was seen once. The V and J genes are TRBV19 and TRBJ1-6; D uncertain. Per the germline V gene, CDR1 is LNHDA and CDR2 is SQIVND (reference sequence). Trimming shortened V by 9 bases and J by 3 bases, and 9 bases separated the two germline ends. The length of the CDR3 is 13 residues. CDR3 in amino acids: CASSQNYNSPLHF. CDR3 nucleotide sequence: TGTGCCAGCTCGCAGAACTATAATTCACCCCTCCACTTT. The full variable domain, rest sourced from reference TRBV19 and TRBJ1-6, is DGGITQSPKYLFRKEGQNVTLSCEQNLNHDAMYWYRQDPGQGLRLIYYSQIVNDFQKGDIAEGYSVSREKKESFPLTVTSAQKNPTAFYLCASSQNYNSPLHFGNGTRLTVT.

The chain carries TRBV5-1 and TRBJ2-6, with 8 positions matching TRBD2. J was trimmed by 4 bases and V by 0 bases; bases with no gene match: 3. From germline, CDR1 is SGHRS and CDR2 YFSETQ. The CDR3 is 16 amino acids. CDR3 protein: CASSLAGGRGANVLTF. CDR3 nucleotide sequence: TGCGCCAGCAGCTTGGCGGGGGGGCGCGGGGCCAACGTCCTGACTTTC.

The V gene is TRBV3-1 (or the pseudogene TRBV3-2), the J gene TRBJ1-4; tentatively, D is TRBD1 (5 bases). Between the trimmed V and J ends, which lost 5 bases and 8 bases, there was a span of 18 bases. The CDR3 loop spans 15 amino acids. Germline CDR1 is LGHDT and CDR2 is YNNKEL (reference sequence). This chain's CDR3 is CASSDYGTRNEKLFF. Written as DNA, the CDR3 is TGTGCCAGCAGCGACTACGGGACTCGAAACGAAAAACTGTTTTTT.

In its sample, this clone was seen a few times. This rearrangement joins TRBV18 to TRBJ2-1; D may be TRBD1 (5 bases). There are 16 residues in the CDR3. Trimming shortened V by 0 bases and J by 3 bases, and 12 bases separated the two germline ends. In germline, CDR1 is KGHSH, CDR2 LQKENI. In nucleotides, the CDR3 is TGTGCCAGCTCACCACCGCAGGGAAGGAGCTACAATGAGCAGTTCTTC. This codes for CASSPPQGRSYNEQFF.

This clone was picked up one time. This rearrangement joins TRBV15 to TRBJ1-5; 11 nucleotides align to TRBD1. The CDR3 totals 17 residues. Germline V gene data show CDR1 as LNHNV and CDR2 as YYDKDF (reference sequence). Trimming removed 6 bases from V and 3 bases from J; junction bases left unmatched: 10. The CDR3 nucleotides are TGTGCCACCAGTAGGACAGGGGGCTCAATCCCCAATCAGCCCCAGCATTTT. Translation gives CATSRTGGSIPNQPQHF.

J is TRBJ2-2 and V is TRBV6-2 or TRBV6-3, with TRBD2 matching over 15 bases. Germline V gene sequence: CDR1 MNHEY, CDR2 SVGEGT. This CDR3 is built from 19 residues. The V gene end was trimmed by 6 bases and the J gene end by 4 bases; junction bases not matched to a gene: 12. CDR3 in amino acids: CASSSSGTSGGSGTGELFF. The DNA of the CDR3 is TGTGCCAGCAGCTCGTCTGGGACTAGCGGGGGGTCTGGCACCGGGGAGCTGTTTTTT.

The chain recombines TRBV29-1 with TRBJ1-3, with 9 bases lining up with TRBD1. Looked up from germline, CDR1 is SQVTM and CDR2 is ANQGSEA. Trimming took 5 bases from V and 8 from J; bases not matched to a gene: 7. The CDR3 has 13 residues. The CDR3 nucleotides read TGCAGCGTTTTTCGACAGGGGGGAGACACCATATATTTT. This gives the protein CSVFRQGGDTIYF.

The rearrangement joins TRBV19 to TRBJ1-5, with a weak D call TRBD1 (6 bases). This CDR3 comprises 13 residues. The V end was cut by 5 bases, the J end by 6 bases, with 11 bases between. In germline, CDR1 is LNHDA, CDR2 SQIVND (reference sequence). This CDR3 reads CASSPARGQPQHF. CDR3 nucleotides: TGTGCCAGTAGTCCCGCCAGGGGTCAGCCCCAGCATTTT.

This clone was recorded a few times. V usage is TRBV7-3 and J usage is TRBJ2-3; TRBD1 matches at 7 bases. CDR3 length equals 15 residues. The V gene end was trimmed by 5 bases and the J gene end by 4 bases; junction bases not matched to a gene: 9. Germline CDR1 reads SGHTA; CDR2 reads FQGTGA. CDR3 in DNA: TGTGCCAGCAGCCGGGGACAGACCCCGGCAGATACGCAGTATTTT. Translating gives CASSRGQTPADTQYF.

The chain links TRBV3-1 (or the pseudogene TRBV3-2) to TRBJ1-3; 7 bases map to TRBD1. The ends lost 0 bases at V and 0 bases at J; junction bases unmatched: 8. The CDR3 is 18 amino acids. Per germline, CDR1 LGHDT and CDR2 YNNKEL (reference sequence). The CDR3 here is CASSQEGAPGGSGNTIYF. CDR3 coding DNA: TGTGCCAGCAGCCAAGAGGGGGCCCCAGGGGGCTCTGGAAACACCATATATTTT.